This T cell receptor (beta chain) originates from a study of blood T cell repertoires in COVID-19. The overall study: Acute-phase and convalescent COVID-19 samples originated in the United States, Italy and Spain.

Trimming removed 4 bases from V and 9 bases from J, with 14 bases in between. The germline CDR1 and CDR2 sequences are SGHRS and YFSETQ. The CDR3 length is 13 residues. The repertoire was sequenced with immunoSEQ multiplex PCR; TCRdb's copy has only in-frame clones and lacks some. The table lists about 240,000 clones, around 81% of them singletons. The receptor's source is a man in his thirties or forties who had recovered from COVID-19. Sequenced: peripheral blood. The chain links TRBV5-1 to TRBJ2-1, with D perhaps TRBD2 (6 bases). The CDR3 here is CASSILPRGEQFF. CDR3 DNA: TGCGCCAGCAGCATACTACCGCGGGGTGAGCAGTTCTTC.